The 11 T cell receptor beta chains below were found in one sample sequenced in a study of T-cell reconstitution after alpha-beta-depleted transplantation in children. Unique molecular identifiers were used to barcode this TCRbeta library. A single record per CDR3 protein comes from TCRdb applying MiXCR to the PCR reads. The data contain some 590,000 distinct CDR3 sequences, roughly 10% of them singletons. Sample: PBMCs from the stem cell graft donor, taken from the stem cell graft. Source of these receptors: a human donor who donated a stem cell graft to a child with acute myeloid leukemia.

To note about this clonotype: It may be a read error: a sequence one base away is much more abundant. The final CDR3 position lacks the conserved phenylalanine or tryptophan, pointing to a likely read error. V is TRBV6-1 and J is TRBJ2-7, with a tentative D call TRBD2 (5 bases). Germline-derived CDR1 and CDR2 are MNHNS and SASEGT. CDR3 size: 15 residues. Trimming took 4 bases from V and 0 from J, leaving 13 bases between them. CDR3 coding DNA: TGTGCCAGCAGTGCCACCGCGGGCCCCTCCTACGAGCAGTACTCC. Translating gives CASSATAGPSYEQYS.

This clonotype was detected a few times. The rearrangement uses TRBV20-1 and TRBJ1-2; D remains ambiguous. CDR1 and CDR2 (germline): DFQATT, SNEGSKA (reference sequence). Trimming removed 3 bases from V and 3 bases from J, with 2 bases in between. The CDR3 length is 10 residues. DNA for the CDR3: TGCAGTGCTAGTCACTATGGCTACACCTTC. As protein: CSASHYGYTF.

This clonotype was seen at least ten times. V and J are TRBV12-5 and TRBJ2-1; 15 nucleotides align to TRBD2. Germline CDR1 LGHNT, CDR2 FRNRAP. The ends lost 4 bases at V and 7 bases at J; junction bases unmatched: 2. The CDR3 has 15 residues. In DNA, the CDR3 is TGTGCTAGTGGTTGGGGGACTAGCGGGAGGAATGAGCAGTTCTTC. Amino acids: CASGWGTSGRNEQFF.

This clonotype was counted only a few times. The V gene is TRBV4-2, the J gene TRBJ2-1, with 13 bases matching TRBD2. V lost 5 bases, J lost 12 bases, and 10 bases stayed unmatched. The CDR3 has 15 amino acids. In germline, CDR1 is LGHNA, CDR2 YNFKEQ. CDR3 nucleotide sequence: TGTGCCAGCAGCGCGAGACTAGCGGGAGGAGGGGGGCAGTTCTTC. This codes for CASSARLAGGGGQFF.

This clonotype was detected ten times or more. This chain connects TRBV20-1 to TRBJ2-3, with 10 positions matching TRBD2. The V gene's germline CDR1 is DFQATT and CDR2 SNEGSKA (reference sequence). V lost 4 bases and J lost 5; bases outside the gene matches: 9. The CDR3 totals 15 residues. The CDR3 reads CSATEREGQGDTQYF. The CDR3 DNA reads TGCAGTGCTACCGAGCGGGAGGGCCAGGGAGATACGCAGTATTTT.

This clonotype was observed many times. The chain combines TRBV29-1 with TRBJ1-1; TRBD1 agrees at 7 bases. V was pared by 7 bases and J by 7 bases, with 18 bases of the junction left unmatched. In germline, CDR1 is SQVTM, CDR2 ANQGSEA. CDR3 length: 15 amino acids. In DNA form, the CDR3 reads TGCAGCGCCCGAAACCGTGCAGGGGGATTGGGTGAAGCTTTCTTT. Translation: CSARNRAGGLGEAFF.

V usage is TRBV10-3 and J usage is TRBJ2-7; TRBD1 matches at 7 bases. Trimming removed 10 bases from V and 0 bases from J; junction bases left unmatched: 18. The length of the CDR3 is 17 residues. Germline CDR1 and CDR2: ENHRY and SYGVKD. The CDR3 nucleotides are TGTGCCACCAAAGGGTCGGCGGACAGGTCATACTCCTACGAGCAGTACTTC. Protein product: CATKGSADRSYSYEQYF.

This clonotype was seen more than once but under ten times. The chain employs TRBV2 and TRBJ2-3; D call uncertain. Trimming cost V 4 bases and J 10 bases, with 9 bases left between them. This CDR3 region has 11 residues. Germline V gene data show CDR1 as SNHLY and CDR2 as FYNNEI. CDR3 coding DNA: TGTGCCAGCAGTGTCGGAACCGCGCAGTATTTT. Encoded protein: CASSVGTAQYF.

This clonotype was detected a few times. The chain couples TRBV7-3 to TRBJ2-5; D call uncertain. Looked up from germline, CDR1 is SGHTA and CDR2 is FQGTGA. The CDR3 is 13 amino acids. The V end lost 3 bases, the J end lost 4 bases, and 9 bases lay between the germline ends. DNA for the CDR3: TGTGCCAGCAGCTTGATAACTGGAGAGACCCAGTACTTC. This codes for CASSLITGETQYF.

The chain has TRBV11-1 and TRBJ1-3, with 9 nucleotides matching TRBD1. Germline CDR1 SGHAT, CDR2 FQDESV (reference sequence). This CDR3 is built from 16 residues. V lost 5 bases, J lost 4 bases, and 9 bases stayed unmatched. Here the CDR3 DNA reads TGTGCCAGCAGCCCTTCGGGGACAGGGAGAGGAAACACCATATATTTT. Its translation: CASSPSGTGRGNTIYF.

This clonotype was counted a few times. The chain is built from TRBV29-1 and TRBJ2-5; 10 bases are a match to TRBD2. Per the germline V gene, CDR1 is SQVTM and CDR2 is ANQGSEA. CDR3 length: 12 residues. V lost 6 bases to trimming and J lost 5 bases; unmatched junction nucleotides: 3. For the CDR3, the DNA is TGCAGCGTACATAGCGGGAGGGAGACCCAGTACTTC. Amino acid sequence: CSVHSGRETQYF. The variable domain in full, with the rest retrieved from reference TRBV29-1 and TRBJ2-5, is SAVISQKPSRDICQRGTSLTIQCQVDSQVTMMFWYRQQPGQSLTLIATANQGSEATYESGFVIDKFPISRPNLTFSTLTVSNMSPEDSSIYLCSVHSGRETQYFGPGTRLLVL.